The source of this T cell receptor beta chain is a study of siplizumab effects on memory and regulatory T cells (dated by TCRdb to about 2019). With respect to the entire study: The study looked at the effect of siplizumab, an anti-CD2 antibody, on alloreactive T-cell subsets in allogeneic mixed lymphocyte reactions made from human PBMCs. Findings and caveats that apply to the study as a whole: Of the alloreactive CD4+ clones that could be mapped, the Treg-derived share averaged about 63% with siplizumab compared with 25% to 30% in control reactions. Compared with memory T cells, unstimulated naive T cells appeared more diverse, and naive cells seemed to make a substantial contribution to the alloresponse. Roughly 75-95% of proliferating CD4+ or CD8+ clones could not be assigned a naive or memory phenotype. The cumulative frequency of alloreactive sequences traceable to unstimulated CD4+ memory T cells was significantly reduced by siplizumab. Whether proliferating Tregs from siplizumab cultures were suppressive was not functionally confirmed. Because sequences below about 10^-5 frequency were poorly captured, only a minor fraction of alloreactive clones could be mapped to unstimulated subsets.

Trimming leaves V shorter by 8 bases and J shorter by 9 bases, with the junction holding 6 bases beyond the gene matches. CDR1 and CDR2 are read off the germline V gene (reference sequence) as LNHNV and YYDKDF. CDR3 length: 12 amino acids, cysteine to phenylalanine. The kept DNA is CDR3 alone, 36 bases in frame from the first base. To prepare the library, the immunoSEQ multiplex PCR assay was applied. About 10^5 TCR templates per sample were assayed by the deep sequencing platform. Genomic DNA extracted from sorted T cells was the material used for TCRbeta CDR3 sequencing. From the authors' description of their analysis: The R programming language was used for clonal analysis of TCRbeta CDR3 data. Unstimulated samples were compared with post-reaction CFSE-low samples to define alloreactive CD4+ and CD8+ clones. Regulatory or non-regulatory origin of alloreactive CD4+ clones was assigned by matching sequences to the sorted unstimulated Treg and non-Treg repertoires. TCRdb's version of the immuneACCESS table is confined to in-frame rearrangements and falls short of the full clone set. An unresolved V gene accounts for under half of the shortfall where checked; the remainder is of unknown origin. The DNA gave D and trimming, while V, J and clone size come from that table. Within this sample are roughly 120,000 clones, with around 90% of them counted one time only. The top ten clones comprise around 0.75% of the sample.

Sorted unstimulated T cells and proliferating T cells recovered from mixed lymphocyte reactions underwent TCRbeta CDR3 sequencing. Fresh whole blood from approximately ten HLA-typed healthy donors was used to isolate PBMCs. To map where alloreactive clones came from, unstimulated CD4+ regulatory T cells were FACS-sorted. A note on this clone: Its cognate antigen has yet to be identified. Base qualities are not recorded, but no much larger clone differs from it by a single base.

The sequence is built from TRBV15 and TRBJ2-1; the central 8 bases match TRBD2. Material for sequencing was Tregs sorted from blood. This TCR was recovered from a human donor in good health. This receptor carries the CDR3 CATAAGGGEQFF. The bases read TGTGCCACCGCGGCGGGGGGAGGTGAGCAGTTCTTC.